This T cell receptor beta chain stems from a study of T cells in Graves' hyperthyroidism and ophthalmopathy. Note on this clonotype: What it binds is unknown.

RNA transcripts gave rise to amplified TCR beta CDR3 regions. In the first-round RT-PCR of the TCR CDR3, the HTBI primer set was used. TCRdb passed the multiplex PCR reads through MiXCR, listing each CDR3 protein once. The sample lists approximately 700,000 distinct CDR3 sequences; roughly 17% were seen once. Germline assignment: CDR1 MNHEY and CDR2 SMNVEV (reference sequence). This CDR3 contains 17 residues. Trimming cost V 5 bases and J 0 bases, with 20 bases left between them. Regarding the study as a whole: Ophthalmopathy onset followed model prediction by a median about 6.9 months. Separation of ophthalmopathy from stable hyperthyroidism was achieved by a 13 V-J model.

Hyperthyroidism in the patients, aged 18 to 65, was newly diagnosed and under 2 months in duration. The V and J genes are TRBV27 and TRBJ2-7; tentative D call: TRBD2 (6 bases). The sample was blood. The clonotype was recovered from a man between 18 and 35 years old with Graves' hyperthyroidism. CDR3 loop: CASSPFAGSWSSYEQYF. The CDR3, as DNA: TGTGCCAGCAGTCCTTTCGCGGGGTCATGGAGCTCCTACGAGCAGTACTTC.